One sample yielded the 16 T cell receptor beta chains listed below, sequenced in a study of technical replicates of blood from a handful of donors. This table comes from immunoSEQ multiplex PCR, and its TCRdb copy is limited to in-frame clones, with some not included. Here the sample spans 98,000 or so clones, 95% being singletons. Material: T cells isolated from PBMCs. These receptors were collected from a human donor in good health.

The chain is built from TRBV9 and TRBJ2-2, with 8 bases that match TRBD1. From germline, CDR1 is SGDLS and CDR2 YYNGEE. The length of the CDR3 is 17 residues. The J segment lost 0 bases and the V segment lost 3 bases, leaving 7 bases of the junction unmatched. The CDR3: CASSGASGGSNTGELFF. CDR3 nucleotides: TGTGCCAGCAGCGGCGCCTCAGGGGGCTCGAACACCGGGGAGCTGTTTTTT.

This CDR3 is CASRPGGGDEQYF. Here the CDR3 DNA reads TGTGCCAGCAGGCCGGGGGGCGGCGACGAGCAGTACTTC. The rearrangement joins TRBV2 to TRBJ2-7; a weak D match, TRBD2 (7 bases). Trimming cost V 6 bases and J 5 bases, with 14 bases left between them. This CDR3 has 13 residues. Germline V lookup: CDR1 SNHLY, CDR2 FYNNEI.

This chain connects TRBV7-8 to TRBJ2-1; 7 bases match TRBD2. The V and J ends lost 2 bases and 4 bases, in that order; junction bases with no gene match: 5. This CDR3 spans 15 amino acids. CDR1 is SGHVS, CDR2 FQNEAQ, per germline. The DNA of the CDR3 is TGTGCCAGCAGCTTATCGGCGGGGGTTTACAATGAGCAGTTCTTC. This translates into CASSLSAGVYNEQFF. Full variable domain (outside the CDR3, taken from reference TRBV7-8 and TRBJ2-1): GAGVSQSPRYKVAKRGQDVALRCDPISGHVSLFWYQQALGQGPEFLTYFQNEAQLDKSGLPSDRFFAERPEGSVSTLKIQRTQQEDSAVYLCASSLSAGVYNEQFFGPGTRLTVL.

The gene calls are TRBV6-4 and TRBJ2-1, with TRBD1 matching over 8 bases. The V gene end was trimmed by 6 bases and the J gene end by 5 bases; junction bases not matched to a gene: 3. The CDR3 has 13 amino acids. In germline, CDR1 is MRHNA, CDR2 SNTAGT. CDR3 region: CASSQGANNEQFF. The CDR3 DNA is TGTGCCAGCAGCCAGGGGGCGAACAATGAGCAGTTCTTC.

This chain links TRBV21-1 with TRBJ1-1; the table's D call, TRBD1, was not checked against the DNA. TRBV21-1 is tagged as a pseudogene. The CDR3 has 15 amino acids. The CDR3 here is CASSKGQVMNTEAFF. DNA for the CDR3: TGTGCCAGCAGCAAAGGACAGGTCATGAACACTGAAGCTTTCTTT.

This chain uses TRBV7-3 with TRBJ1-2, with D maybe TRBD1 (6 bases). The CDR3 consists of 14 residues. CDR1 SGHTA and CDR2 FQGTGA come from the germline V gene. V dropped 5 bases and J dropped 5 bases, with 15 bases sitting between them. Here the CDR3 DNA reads TGTGCCAGCAGCCTTACAGGGTCGGGGTATGGCTACACCTTC. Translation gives CASSLTGSGYGYTF.

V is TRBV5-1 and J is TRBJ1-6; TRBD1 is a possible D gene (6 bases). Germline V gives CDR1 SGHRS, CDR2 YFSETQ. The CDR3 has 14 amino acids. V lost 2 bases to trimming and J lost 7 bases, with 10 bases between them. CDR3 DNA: TGCGCCAGCAGCTTTACAGGGATCAATTCACCCCTCCACTTT. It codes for CASSFTGINSPLHF. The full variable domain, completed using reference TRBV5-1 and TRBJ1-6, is KAGVTQTPRYLIKTRGQQVTLSCSPISGHRSVSWYQQTPGQGLQFLFEYFSETQRNKGNFPGRFSGRQFSNSRSEMNVSTLELGDSALYLCASSFTGINSPLHFGNGTRLTVT.

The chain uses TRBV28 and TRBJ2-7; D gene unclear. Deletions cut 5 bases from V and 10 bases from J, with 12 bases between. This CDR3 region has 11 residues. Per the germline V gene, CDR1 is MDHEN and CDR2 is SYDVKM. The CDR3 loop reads CASSHNYPQYF. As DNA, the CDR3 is TGTGCCAGCAGTCATAACTATCCCCAGTACTTC.

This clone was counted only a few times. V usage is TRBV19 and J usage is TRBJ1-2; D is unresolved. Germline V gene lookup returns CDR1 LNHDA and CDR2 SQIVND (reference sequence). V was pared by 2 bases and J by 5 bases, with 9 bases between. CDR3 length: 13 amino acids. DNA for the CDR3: TGTGCCAGTAGTATACGGGAGCCTTATGGCTACACCTTC. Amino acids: CASSIREPYGYTF. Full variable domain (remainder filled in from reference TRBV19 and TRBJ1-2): DGGITQSPKYLFRKEGQNVTLSCEQNLNHDAMYWYRQDPGQGLRLIYYSQIVNDFQKGDIAEGYSVSREKKESFPLTVTSAQKNPTAFYLCASSIREPYGYTFGSGTRLTVV.

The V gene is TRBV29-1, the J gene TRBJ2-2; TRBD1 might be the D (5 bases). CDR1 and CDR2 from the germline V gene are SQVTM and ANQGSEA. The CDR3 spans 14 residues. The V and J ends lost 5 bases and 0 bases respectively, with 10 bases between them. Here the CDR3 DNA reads TGCAGCGTTCAGGGCCTCGCGAACACCGGGGAGCTGTTTTTT. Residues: CSVQGLANTGELFF.

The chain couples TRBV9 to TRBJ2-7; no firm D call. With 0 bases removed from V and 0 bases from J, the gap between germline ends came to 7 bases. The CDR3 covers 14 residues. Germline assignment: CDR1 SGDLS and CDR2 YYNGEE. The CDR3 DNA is TGTGCCAGCAGCGTAGCGGCAGGCTCCTACGAGCAGTACTTC. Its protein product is CASSVAAGSYEQYF.

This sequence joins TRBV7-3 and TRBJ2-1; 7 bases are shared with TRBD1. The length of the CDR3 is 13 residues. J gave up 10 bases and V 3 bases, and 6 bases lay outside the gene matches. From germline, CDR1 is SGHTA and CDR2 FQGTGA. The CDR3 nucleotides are TGTGCCAGCAGCTTGGACCTGACAGGGGAGCAGTTCTTC. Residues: CASSLDLTGEQFF.

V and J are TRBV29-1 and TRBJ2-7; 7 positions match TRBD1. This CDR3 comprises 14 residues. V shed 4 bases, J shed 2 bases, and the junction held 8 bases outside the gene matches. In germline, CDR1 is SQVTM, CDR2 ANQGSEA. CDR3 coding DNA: TGCAGCGTTGCCCCTGGGCAGGGGGCCTACGAGCAGTACTTC. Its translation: CSVAPGQGAYEQYF.

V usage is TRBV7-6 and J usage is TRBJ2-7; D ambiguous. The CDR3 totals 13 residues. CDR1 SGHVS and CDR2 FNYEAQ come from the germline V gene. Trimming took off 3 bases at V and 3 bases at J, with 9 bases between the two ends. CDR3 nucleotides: TGTGCCAGCAGCTTGGAGACCAGCTACGAGCAGTACTTC. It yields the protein CASSLETSYEQYF.

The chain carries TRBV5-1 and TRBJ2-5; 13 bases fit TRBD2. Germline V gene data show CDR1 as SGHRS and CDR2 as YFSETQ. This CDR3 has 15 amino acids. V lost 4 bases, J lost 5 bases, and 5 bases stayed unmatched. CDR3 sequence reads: CASSHGLAGDETQYF. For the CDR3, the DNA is TGCGCCAGCAGCCACGGACTAGCGGGGGATGAGACCCAGTACTTC. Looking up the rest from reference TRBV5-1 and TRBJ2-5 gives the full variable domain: KAGVTQTPRYLIKTRGQQVTLSCSPISGHRSVSWYQQTPGQGLQFLFEYFSETQRNKGNFPGRFSGRQFSNSRSEMNVSTLELGDSALYLCASSHGLAGDETQYFGPGTRLLVL.

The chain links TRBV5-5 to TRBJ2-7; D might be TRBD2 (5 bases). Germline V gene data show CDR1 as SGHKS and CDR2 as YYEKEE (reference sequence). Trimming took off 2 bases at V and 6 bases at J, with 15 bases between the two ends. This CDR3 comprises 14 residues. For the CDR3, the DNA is TGTGCCAGCAGCTTTATCCCCCGGGGATCCGAGCAGTACTTC. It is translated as CASSFIPRGSEQYF.